This T cell receptor (beta chain) was observed in a study of healthy donors' naive CD4 and CD8 T cells. Study overall: Donors came from three age groups: 20-25, 40-50 and 60-70 years.

Germline loops: CDR1 LNHDA, CDR2 SQIVND (reference sequence). The ends lost 5 bases at V and 7 bases at J; junction bases unmatched: 5. The CDR3 is 15 amino acids. A linear amplification protocol produced the TCR libraries from around 0.55 ug of total RNA. TCRdb ran MiXCR on the reads and lists one entry per CDR3 protein. The sample has 150,000 to 200,000 distinct CDR3 sequences, 74% seen once. Study results and limitations: Positive CDR3 charge linked to CD4+ cells, negative to CD8+ cells. Bulk sequencing left alpha and beta chains unpaired. Bias from naive T cell homeostatic proliferation was not addressed.

In this sample, this clonotype turned up once. Its antigen remains unknown. The receptor was isolated from a pool of human donors in good health; the sample pools cells from several healthy donors. Input material: naive CD4+ and CD8+ T cells sorted from blood, pooled from several donors. This chain uses TRBV19 with TRBJ2-1; TRBD2 aligns across 13 bases. The CDR3 region is CASSWTSGGINEQFF. The CDR3 DNA follows: TGTGCCAGTAGTTGGACTAGCGGGGGAATAAATGAGCAGTTCTTC.